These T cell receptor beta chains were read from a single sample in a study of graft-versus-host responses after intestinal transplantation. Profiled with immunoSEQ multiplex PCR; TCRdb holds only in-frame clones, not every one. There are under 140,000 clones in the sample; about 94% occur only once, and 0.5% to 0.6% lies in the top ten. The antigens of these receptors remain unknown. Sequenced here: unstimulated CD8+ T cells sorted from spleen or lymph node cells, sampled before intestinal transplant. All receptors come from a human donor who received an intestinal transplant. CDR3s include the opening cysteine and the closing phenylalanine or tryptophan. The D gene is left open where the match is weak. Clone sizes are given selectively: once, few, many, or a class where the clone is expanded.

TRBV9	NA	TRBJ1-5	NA	CASSVGTSNQPQHF	TGTGCCAGCAGCGTAGGCACGAGCAATCAGCCCCAGCATTTT
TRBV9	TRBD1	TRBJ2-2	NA	CASSGGQGGTGELFF	TGTGCCAGCAGCGGGGGACAGGGCGGCACCGGGGAGCTGTTTTTT
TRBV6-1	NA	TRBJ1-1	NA	CASTRDLNTEAFF	TGTGCCAGCACCCGGGACCTGAACACTGAAGCTTTCTTT
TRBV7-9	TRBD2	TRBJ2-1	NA	CASSQGGLAAYNEQFF	TGTGCCAGCAGCCAGGGGGGACTAGCGGCCTACAATGAGCAGTTCTTC
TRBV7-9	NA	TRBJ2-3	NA	CASSLGRDTQYF	TGTGCCAGCAGCCTAGGGCGCGATACGCAGTATTTT
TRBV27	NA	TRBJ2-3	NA	CASSSFDRTDTQYF	TGTGCCAGCAGTTCCTTCGACAGGACAGATACGCAGTATTTT
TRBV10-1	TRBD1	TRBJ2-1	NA	CASSDRDRALGEQFF	TGCGCCAGCAGTGACCGGGACAGGGCCCTCGGGGAGCAGTTCTTC
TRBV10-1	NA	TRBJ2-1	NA	CASSNDGNEQFF	TGCGCCAGCAGTAACGACGGTAATGAGCAGTTCTTC
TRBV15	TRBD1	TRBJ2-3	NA	CATSRAGTGPTDTQYF	TGTGCCACCAGCAGAGCCGGGACAGGGCCGACAGATACGCAGTATTTT
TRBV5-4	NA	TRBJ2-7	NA	CASSLWGYEQYF	TGTGCCAGCAGCTTGTGGGGCTACGAGCAGTACTTC
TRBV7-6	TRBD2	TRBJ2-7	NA	CASSLWGRAEQYF	TGTGCCAGCAGCTTATGGGGGAGGGCAGAGCAGTACTTC
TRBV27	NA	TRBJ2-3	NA	CASSLTGRHTQYF	TGTGCCAGCAGTTTAACGGGCCGACATACGCAGTATTTT
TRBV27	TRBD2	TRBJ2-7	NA	CASSLAGVSYEQYF	TGTGCCAGCAGTCTAGCGGGAGTGAGCTACGAGCAGTACTTC
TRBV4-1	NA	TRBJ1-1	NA	CASSQEPLDVVNTEAFF	TGCGCCAGCAGCCAAGAACCGTTGGACGTGGTGAACACTGAAGCTTTCTTT
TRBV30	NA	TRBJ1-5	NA	CAWSVGTAYSNQPQHF	TGTGCCTGGAGTGTAGGAACCGCGTATAGCAATCAGCCCCAGCATTTT
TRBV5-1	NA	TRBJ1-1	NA	CASSFGANTEAFF	TGCGCCAGCAGCTTCGGGGCGAACACTGAAGCTTTCTTT
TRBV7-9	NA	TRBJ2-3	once	CASSLFFLGGNTDTQYF	TGTGCCAGCAGCTTATTTTTTCTCGGGGGAAACACAGATACGCAGTATTTT
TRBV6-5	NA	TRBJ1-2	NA	CASTSGVLYGYTF	TGTGCCAGCACTTCAGGGGTATTGTATGGCTACACCTTC
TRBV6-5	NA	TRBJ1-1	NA	CASSYSISGEAEAFF	TGTGCCAGCAGTTACTCGATATCCGGGGAAGCTGAAGCTTTCTTT
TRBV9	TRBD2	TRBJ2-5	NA	CASSVGLADQETQYF	TGTGCCAGCAGCGTGGGACTAGCGGACCAAGAGACCCAGTACTTC
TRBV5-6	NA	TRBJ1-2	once	CASNPTGGGYGYTF	TGTGCCAGCAACCCCACCGGGGGTGGCTATGGCTACACCTTC
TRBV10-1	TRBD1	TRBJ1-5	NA	CASSESRAGGAGNQPQHF	TGCGCCAGCAGTGAGTCGAGGGCAGGGGGCGCCGGCAATCAGCCCCAGCATTTT
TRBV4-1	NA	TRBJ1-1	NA	CASSQDPNYTEAFF	TGCGCCAGCAGCCAAGATCCCAATTACACTGAAGCTTTCTTT
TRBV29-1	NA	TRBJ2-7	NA	CSVEEAGDYEQYF	TGCAGCGTTGAAGAGGCAGGAGACTACGAGCAGTACTTC
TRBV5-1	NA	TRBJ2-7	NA	CASSTGTGPYEQYF	TGCGCCAGCAGCACCGGGACGGGTCCCTACGAGCAGTACTTC
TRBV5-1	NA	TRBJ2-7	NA	CASSLGYYEQYF	TGCGCCAGCAGCTTGGGGTACTACGAGCAGTACTTC
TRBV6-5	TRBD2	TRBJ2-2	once	CASSYSSSGSTGELFF	TGTGCCAGCAGTTACTCGTCTAGCGGGAGTACCGGGGAGCTGTTTTTT
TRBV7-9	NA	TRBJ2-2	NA	CASSPSDPGELFF	TGTGCCAGCAGCCCTAGCGATCCCGGGGAGCTGTTTTTT
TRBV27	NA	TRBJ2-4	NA	CASPEGFGLKNIQYF	TGTGCCAGCCCGGAGGGTTTTGGTCTCAAAAACATTCAGTACTTC
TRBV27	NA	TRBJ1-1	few	CASRPSGPSQAFF	TGTGCCAGCAGACCCTCCGGGCCCTCTCAAGCTTTCTTT
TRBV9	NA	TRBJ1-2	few	CASSVGGIYTF	TGTGCCAGCAGCGTAGGAGGGATCTACACCTTC
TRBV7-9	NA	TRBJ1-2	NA	CASSPRDGYGYTF	TGTGCCAGCAGCCCCCGGGACGGTTATGGCTACACCTTC
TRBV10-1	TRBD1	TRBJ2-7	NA	CASSPGQGYPYEQYF	TGCGCCAGCAGCCCCGGACAGGGGTACCCCTACGAGCAGTACTTC
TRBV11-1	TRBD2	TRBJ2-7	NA	CASSPFGSGIIYEQYF	TGTGCCAGCAGCCCCTTCGGTAGCGGGATCATCTACGAGCAGTACTTC
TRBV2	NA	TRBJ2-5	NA	CASSAGDQETQYF	TGTGCCAGCAGTGCAGGGGACCAAGAGACCCAGTACTTC
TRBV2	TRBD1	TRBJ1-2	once	CASTTGPGQGAWGYTF	TGTGCCAGCACCACCGGACCGGGACAGGGGGCTTGGGGCTACACCTTC
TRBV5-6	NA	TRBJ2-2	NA	CASREGPLPPMTNTGELFF	TGTGCCAGCAGGGAGGGTCCTCTCCCCCCTATGACGAACACCGGGGAGCTGTTTTTT
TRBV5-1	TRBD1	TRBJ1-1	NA	CASSLEDAPGQGGPDEAFF	TGCGCCAGCAGCTTAGAAGACGCACCGGGACAGGGGGGGCCCGATGAAGCTTTCTTT
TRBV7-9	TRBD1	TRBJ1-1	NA	CASSLQGARTEAFF	TGTGCCAGCAGTCTTCAGGGGGCTCGGACTGAAGCTTTCTTT
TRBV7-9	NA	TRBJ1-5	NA	CASSPNDRHQPQHF	TGTGCCAGCAGCCCGAATGACAGGCATCAGCCCCAGCATTTT
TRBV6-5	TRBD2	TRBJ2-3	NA	CASSTGDYTQYF	TGTGCCAGCAGTACCGGGGACTACACGCAGTATTTT
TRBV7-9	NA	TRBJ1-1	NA	CASSLTENTEAFF	TGTGCCAGCAGCTTAACGGAAAACACTGAAGCTTTCTTT
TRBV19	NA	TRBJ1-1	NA	CASIPRRWVGTEAFF	TGTGCCAGTATCCCTAGGCGCTGGGTGGGCACTGAAGCTTTCTTT
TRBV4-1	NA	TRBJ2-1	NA	CASSLQPYNEQFF	TGCGCCAGCAGCCTACAACCCTACAATGAGCAGTTCTTC